The 10 T cell receptor beta chains below come from one sample, sequenced in a study of T cell changes during pregnancy in multiple sclerosis. Profiling relied on immunoSEQ multiplex PCR, and the TCRdb table lists in-frame clones only, not all of them. The sample records 80,000 or so clones, about 94% being singletons. The sequences come from peripheral blood, collected in the second trimester of pregnancy. The origin of the receptors is a female donor in good health, enrolled as a control in a pregnancy study.

The table lists this clone with a count of one. This rearrangement joins TRBV7-8 to TRBJ2-1; 11 bases are a match to TRBD2. CDR3 length: 14 amino acids. Trimming at V came to 5 bases and at J to 9 bases, leaving 6 bases not matched to a gene. Germline CDR1 and CDR2: SGHVS and FQNEAQ. The CDR3 DNA reads as TGTGCCAGCAGCATTAGCGGGAGGGAGAGTGAGCAGTTCTTC. The encoded protein is CASSISGRESEQFF.

The chain has TRBV6-5 and TRBJ2-7, with D possibly being TRBD2 (6 bases). The CDR3 has 14 amino acids. V was trimmed by 6 bases and J by 2 bases, leaving 14 bases between them. CDR1 is MNHEY and CDR2 is SVGAGI in the germline V gene. CDR3 in amino acids: CASSYGTLTYEQYF. The DNA of the CDR3 is TGTGCCAGCAGCTACGGGACTTTGACCTACGAGCAGTACTTC.

The chain carries TRBV11-2 and TRBJ1-1; 7 bases line up with TRBD1. The junction had 11 bases not matched to a gene; V was cut back by 2 bases and J by 11 bases. In germline, CDR1 is SGHAT, CDR2 FQNNGV. This CDR3 spans 14 amino acids. CDR3: CASSLIRGPPGAFF. CDR3 sequence (DNA): TGTGCCAGCAGCTTAATAAGGGGGCCGCCAGGGGCTTTCTTT.

CDR3: CASSGSGGGTDTQYF. The DNA for the CDR3 is TGTGCCAGCAGTGGTTCGGGTGGTGGCACAGATACGCAGTATTTT. The V gene is TRBV2, the J gene TRBJ2-3; D is undetermined. The CDR3 runs to 15 residues. Trimming took off 4 bases at V and 1 base at J, with 12 bases between the two ends. In germline, CDR1 is SNHLY, CDR2 FYNNEI. Supplemented by reference TRBV2 and TRBJ2-3, the full variable domain reads EPEVTQTPSHQVTQMGQEVILRCVPISNHLYFYWYRQILGQKVEFLVSFYNNEISEKSEIFDDQFSVERPDGSNFTLKIRSTKLEDSAMYFCASSGSGGGTDTQYFGPGTRLTVL.

The chain couples TRBV5-1 to TRBJ2-2; tentative D call: TRBD1 (6 bases). Deletions cut 4 bases from V and 3 bases from J, with 10 bases between. Germline loops: CDR1 SGHRS, CDR2 YFSETQ. The CDR3 runs 14 residues. The CDR3 here is CASSETGDTGELFF. Written as DNA, the CDR3 is TGCGCCAGCAGCGAGACAGGCGACACCGGGGAGCTGTTTTTT.

The chain employs TRBV6-5 and TRBJ1-4, with TRBD1 matching 8 bases. The J segment lost 7 bases and the V segment lost 6 bases, leaving 7 bases of the junction unmatched. Germline V gene sequence: CDR1 MNHEY, CDR2 SVGAGI. This CDR3 has 14 amino acids. The CDR3 here is CASRETGDGEKLFF. In DNA form, the CDR3 reads TGTGCCAGCAGGGAGACAGGGGACGGTGAAAAACTGTTTTTT.

V and J are TRBV4-1 and TRBJ1-2, with a weak D call TRBD1 (5 bases). The CDR3 has 17 residues. CDR1 MGHRA and CDR2 YSYEKL come from the germline V gene. Trimming pared 2 bases from V and 2 bases from J, leaving 18 bases between. CDR3 DNA: TGCGCCAGCAGCCAAAACATCTTGACAGAGTCCAACTATGGCTACACCTTC. Translated, it gives CASSQNILTESNYGYTF.

The chain employs TRBV2 and TRBJ2-1, with 8 bases aligning to TRBD2. V dropped 8 bases and J dropped 6; count of bases not matched to a gene: 9. CDR3 size: 14 residues. In germline, CDR1 is SNHLY, CDR2 FYNNEI. CDR3 sequence (DNA): TGTGCCAGCCGCACTAGCGGAATACCCAATGAGCAGTTCTTC. Translating it yields CASRTSGIPNEQFF.

The chain uses TRBV27 and TRBJ2-7, with D possibly matching TRBD1 (5 bases). Trimming removed 0 bases at V and 2 bases at J, with 8 bases between. The CDR3 is made up of 14 amino acids. CDR1 and CDR2 from the germline V gene are MNHEY and SMNVEV (reference sequence). CDR3 DNA sequence: TGTGCCAGCAGTTTATCACCAGGGACCTACGAGCAGTACTTC. Its protein product is CASSLSPGTYEQYF.

This chain links TRBV27 with TRBJ2-3; 12 bases are shared with TRBD1. Germline lookup yields CDR1 MNHEY and CDR2 SMNVEV (reference sequence). CDR3 length: 18 residues. With 2 bases clipped from V and 2 bases from J, the junction kept 8 bases outside the gene matches. As DNA, the CDR3 is TGTGCCAGCAGTTTAAGAGGGACAGGGGGCCTGAACACAGATACGCAGTATTTT. Protein: CASSLRGTGGLNTDTQYF.